Listed below are T cell receptor beta chains from one sample, sequenced in a study of blood T cell repertoires in COVID-19. Libraries were prepared by immunoSEQ multiplex PCR; TCRdb keeps only in-frame clonotypes and omits some of them. The sample shows some 230,000 clones, about 79% of them seen only once. Sequencing was performed on PBMCs or T cells enriched from blood (not recorded which). Receptor source: a middle-aged woman with acute COVID-19. CDR3s include the opening cysteine and the closing phenylalanine or tryptophan. A D gene is named only where the DNA matches it firmly. The size field is filled for only some rows; it gives once, few, many or a size class.

J,D,V,size,DNA,CDR3
TRBJ2-7,TRBD2,TRBV14,-,TGTGCCAGCAGCCAGGGGACTAGCGGGACCTACGAGCAGTACTTC,CASSQGTSGTYEQYF
TRBJ1-6,-,TRBV6-5,-,TGTGCCAGCAGTTCCGGAACAGATAATTCACCCCTCCACTTT,CASSSGTDNSPLHF
TRBJ2-5,TRBD1,TRBV7-2,-,TGTGCCAGCAGCTTAGCGTCAGGGGGCGGTTCCCAAGAGACCCAGTACTTC,CASSLASGGGSQETQYF
TRBJ2-3,TRBD2,TRBV3-1/TRBV3-2,-,TGTGCCAGCAGCCTACGGGGGGGGGATCATGATACGCAGTATTTT,CASSLRGGDHDTQYF
TRBJ1-1,-,TRBV4-1,-,TGCGCCAGCAGCGGATTCGGGGGAGGGAACACTGAAGCTTTCTTT,CASSGFGGGNTEAFF
TRBJ1-1,TRBD1,TRBV6-5,-,TGTGCCAGCAGTAGGTCGGGACAGCGTCTTGCTTTCTTT,CASSRSGQRLAFF
TRBJ1-1,TRBD1,TRBV29-1,-,TGCAGCGTTGGGACAGGGGGGAAGGGCACTGAAGCTTTCTTT,CSVGTGGKGTEAFF
TRBJ1-1,-,TRBV29-1,-,TGCAGCGTTCCGGGTTCAACTGAAGCTTTCTTT,CSVPGSTEAFF
TRBJ2-1,-,TRBV6-1,-,TGTGCCAGCAGTGAATCCGACGGGACCTACAATGAGCAGTTCTTC,CASSESDGTYNEQFF
TRBJ1-1,-,TRBV19,-,TGTGCCAGTAGTTCTAGGACAGAGAACACTGAAGCTTTCTTT,CASSSRTENTEAFF
TRBJ1-2,-,TRBV6-5,once,TGTGCCAGCAGTTCCTCTTTGGGAGGAGACTACACCTTC,CASSSSLGGDYTF
TRBJ1-5,-,TRBV6-1,-,TGTGCCAGCAGTGAAGAGTTAAGGACAGCTAAAGGTCAGCCCCAGCATTTT,CASSEELRTAKGQPQHF
TRBJ1-2,TRBD1,TRBV24-1,-,TGTGCCACCAGTGCCCGGACAGGGGGCGCGCATGGCTACACCTTC,CATSARTGGAHGYTF
TRBJ2-6,-,TRBV5-6,-,TGTGCCAGCAGCTTGGCCAGACGGGGGGCCTTTTATGGGGCCAACGTCCTGACTTTC,CASSLARRGAFYGANVLTF
TRBJ2-4,-,TRBV2,-,TGTGCCAGCAGTGTCCCTCCCCTCAAAAACATTCAGTACTTC,CASSVPPLKNIQYF
TRBJ2-2,TRBD1,TRBV19,once,TGTGCCAGTATGACAGGGTCTCCCGGGGAGCTGTTTTTT,CASMTGSPGELFF
TRBJ2-3,-,TRBV29-1,-,TGCAGCGTTGACGGCGGTAAAAGCACAGATACGCAGTATTTT,CSVDGGKSTDTQYF
TRBJ2-7,TRBD2,TRBV10-2,-,TGCGCCAGCAGGAGGCAAGCGGGGAAAAAAATCGAGCAGTACTTC,CASRRQAGKKIEQYF
TRBJ2-5,-,TRBV10-2,-,TGCGCCAGCAGTGAACCCCCGGGACTGGAACAGAAGACCCAGTACTTC,CASSEPPGLEQKTQYF
TRBJ2-7,TRBD1,TRBV4-1,-,TGCGCCAGCAGCCTTGACAGGGGGCTGGGCTACGAGCAGTACTTC,CASSLDRGLGYEQYF
TRBJ1-2,-,TRBV19,-,TGTGCCAGTAGTATTTATTTTCCATCGGAGGGGTATGGCTACACCTTC,CASSIYFPSEGYGYTF
TRBJ1-2,TRBD1,TRBV4-2,-,TGTGCCAGCAGCCAGGATTTCGACAGGGGCAAAGGATATGGCTACACCTTC,CASSQDFDRGKGYGYTF
TRBJ2-1,TRBD2,TRBV11-2,-,TGTGCCAGCAGCTTAGGGCTAGCGGGAGCCTACAATGAGCAGTTCTTC,CASSLGLAGAYNEQFF
TRBJ1-2,-,TRBV30,few,TGTGCCTGGAGTGTCTCGGCTAACTATGGCTACACCTTC,CAWSVSANYGYTF
TRBJ2-3,-,TRBV13,-,TGTGCCAGCACCTCCACAGATACGCAGTATTTT,CASTSTDTQYF
TRBJ1-1,TRBD1,TRBV2,-,TGTGCCAGCAGTACAACAGGGGGCAGTGAAGCTTTCTTT,CASSTTGGSEAFF
TRBJ1-1,-,TRBV10-2,-,TGCGCCAGCATTGCTAGCGCCCAGAACACTGAAGCTTTCTTT,CASIASAQNTEAFF
TRBJ1-4,TRBD1,TRBV7-9,-,TGTGCCAGCACCCAAGACAGGGGAGAAAAACTGTTTTTT,CASTQDRGEKLFF
TRBJ2-2,-,TRBV19,-,TGTGCCAGTAGCAGAAACACCGGGGAGCTGTTTTTT,CASSRNTGELFF
TRBJ1-5,-,TRBV7-9,-,TGTGCCAGCAGCCAGGGGAAGGGACAGCCCCAGCATTTT,CASSQGKGQPQHF
TRBJ2-3,TRBD2,TRBV4-3,-,TGCGCCAGCAGCCGCCGGACGGATAGCGGGGGGGTCACAGATACGCAGTATTTT,CASSRRTDSGGVTDTQYF
TRBJ2-5,TRBD1,TRBV7-2,-,TGTGCCAGCAGTTCTCCCGGGACAGGGGGCGGGGAGACCCAGTACTTC,CASSSPGTGGGETQYF
TRBJ2-3,TRBD2,TRBV7-2,-,TGTGCCAGCAGTTTCCGCGGGGGGACTAGCACAGATACGCAGTATTTT,CASSFRGGTSTDTQYF
TRBJ2-3,-,TRBV9,-,TGTGCCAGCAGCGTAACCCAGGGCAGGGCGAGGCCAGATACGCAGTATTTT,CASSVTQGRARPDTQYF
TRBJ2-5,-,TRBV20-1,-,TGCAGTGCTAGTTACAGGGATCACGGAGTTCGAGACTTC,CSASYRDHGVRDF
TRBJ1-1,-,TRBV28,-,TGTGCCAGCAGCCTCGCACGGGGGGGGACTGAAGCTTTCTTT,CASSLARGGTEAFF
TRBJ1-1,TRBD1,TRBV12-3/TRBV12-4,-,TGTGCCAGCAGTTTACGAGGGACAGGGGCGCGACGTTTT,CASSLRGTGARRF